This T cell receptor beta chain was retrieved from a study of long-term antiretroviral therapy in people with HIV. Study-level results: Those clones which expanded before ART made up the dominant part of the repertoire at all time points.

In its sample, this clone was seen a few times. Its specificity is not known. They ran version v3.0 of the immunoSEQ assay at survey level. Assay: immunoSEQ multiplex PCR; the TCRdb copy retains only in-frame clones and omits some. The profile covers about 6,000 clones, with 77% appearing a single time and roughly a sixth taken by the ten largest. Material: unsorted PBMCs, obtained 0.5 years before starting antiretroviral therapy. This clonotype was obtained from a man aged 35 to 55 with HIV.

The CDR3 reads CASRGVLSYEQYF. DNA for the CDR3: TGTGCCAGCCGGGGGGTCCTCTCCTACGAGCAGTACTTC. The rearrangement joins TRBV6-1 to TRBJ2-7; 7 positions match TRBD2. With V trimmed by 8 bases and J by 0 bases, 4 bases remained unmatched. The CDR3 covers 13 residues. In germline, CDR1 is MNHNS, CDR2 SASEGT.